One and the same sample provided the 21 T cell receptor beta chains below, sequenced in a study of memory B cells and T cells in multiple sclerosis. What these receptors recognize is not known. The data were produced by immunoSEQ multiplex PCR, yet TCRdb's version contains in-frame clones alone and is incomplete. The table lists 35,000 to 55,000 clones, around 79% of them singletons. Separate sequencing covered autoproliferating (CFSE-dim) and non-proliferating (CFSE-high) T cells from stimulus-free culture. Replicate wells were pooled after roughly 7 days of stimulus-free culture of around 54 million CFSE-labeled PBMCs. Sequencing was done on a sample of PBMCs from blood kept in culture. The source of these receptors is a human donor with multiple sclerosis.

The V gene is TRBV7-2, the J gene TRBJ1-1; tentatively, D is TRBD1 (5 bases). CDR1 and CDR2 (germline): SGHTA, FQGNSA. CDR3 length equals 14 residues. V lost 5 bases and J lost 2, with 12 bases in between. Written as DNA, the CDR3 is TGTGCCAGCAGCCGCCGGCGGGACAACACTGAAGCTTTCTTT. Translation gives CASSRRRDNTEAFF.

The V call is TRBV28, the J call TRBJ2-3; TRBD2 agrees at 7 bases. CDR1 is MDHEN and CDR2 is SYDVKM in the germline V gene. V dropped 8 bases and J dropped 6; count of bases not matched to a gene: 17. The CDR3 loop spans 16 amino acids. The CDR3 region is CASVDFASGASDTQYF. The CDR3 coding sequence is TGTGCCAGCGTTGATTTCGCTAGCGGTGCATCGGATACGCAGTATTTT.

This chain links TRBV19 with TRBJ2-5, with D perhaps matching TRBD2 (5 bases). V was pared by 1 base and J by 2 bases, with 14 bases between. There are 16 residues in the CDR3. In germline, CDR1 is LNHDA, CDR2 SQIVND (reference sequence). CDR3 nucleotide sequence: TGTGCCAGTAGTATAGTCTTAAGCGGAAATCAAGAGACCCAGTACTTC. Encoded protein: CASSIVLSGNQETQYF.

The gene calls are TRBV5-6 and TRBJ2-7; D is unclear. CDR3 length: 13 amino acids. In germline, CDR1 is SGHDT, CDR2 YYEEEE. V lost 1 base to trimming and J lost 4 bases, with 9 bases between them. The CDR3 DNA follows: TGTGCCAGCAGCTTGAATCCTGGATACGAGCAGTACTTC. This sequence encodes CASSLNPGYEQYF.

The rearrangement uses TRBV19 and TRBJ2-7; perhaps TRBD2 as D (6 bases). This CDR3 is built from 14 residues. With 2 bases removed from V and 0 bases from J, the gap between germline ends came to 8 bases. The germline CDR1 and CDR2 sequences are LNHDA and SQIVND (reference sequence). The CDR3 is CASSILASSYEQYF. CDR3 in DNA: TGTGCCAGTAGTATACTAGCGAGCTCCTACGAGCAGTACTTC.

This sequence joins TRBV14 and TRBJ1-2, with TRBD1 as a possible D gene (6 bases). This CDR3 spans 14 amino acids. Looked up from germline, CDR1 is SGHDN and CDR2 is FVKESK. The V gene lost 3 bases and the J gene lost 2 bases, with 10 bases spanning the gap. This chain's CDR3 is CASSHTGWNYGYTF. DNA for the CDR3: TGTGCCAGCAGCCACACAGGGTGGAACTATGGCTACACCTTC.

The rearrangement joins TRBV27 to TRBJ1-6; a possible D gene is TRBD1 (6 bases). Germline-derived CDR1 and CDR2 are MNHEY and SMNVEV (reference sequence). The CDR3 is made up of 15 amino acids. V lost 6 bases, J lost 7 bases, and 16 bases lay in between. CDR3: CASSTTGLVNSPLHF. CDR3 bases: TGTGCCAGCAGCACTACAGGGTTAGTCAATTCACCCCTCCACTTT.

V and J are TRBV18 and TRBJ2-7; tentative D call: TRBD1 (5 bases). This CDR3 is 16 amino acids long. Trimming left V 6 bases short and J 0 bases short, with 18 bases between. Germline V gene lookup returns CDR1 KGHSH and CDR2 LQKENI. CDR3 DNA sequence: TGTGCCAGCTCCCCAGGGCGACGTACCAACTCCTACGAGCAGTACTTC. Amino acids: CASSPGRRTNSYEQYF. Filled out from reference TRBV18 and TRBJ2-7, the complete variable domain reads NAGVMQNPRHLVRRRGQEARLRCSPMKGHSHVYWYRQLPEEGLKFMVYLQKENIIDESGMPKERFSAEFPKEGPSILRIQQVVRGDSAAYFCASSPGRRTNSYEQYFGPGTRLTVT.

The CDR3 is CASSSGTDSGNTIYF. The CDR3 coding sequence is TGTGCCAGCAGCTCAGGGACGGACTCTGGAAACACCATATATTTT. This rearrangement joins TRBV5-5 to TRBJ1-3; D might be TRBD1 (5 bases). Germline V gene sequence: CDR1 SGHKS, CDR2 YYEKEE (reference sequence). The CDR3 extends over 15 amino acids. Between the trimmed V and J ends, which lost 3 bases and 0 bases, there was a span of 10 bases.

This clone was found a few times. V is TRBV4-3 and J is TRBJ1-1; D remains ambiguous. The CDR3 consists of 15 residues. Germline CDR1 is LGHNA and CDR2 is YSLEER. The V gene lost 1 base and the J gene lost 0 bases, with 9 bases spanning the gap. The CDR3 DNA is TGCGCCAGCAGCCAAGTAGCGGGATTGAACACTGAAGCTTTCTTT. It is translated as CASSQVAGLNTEAFF.

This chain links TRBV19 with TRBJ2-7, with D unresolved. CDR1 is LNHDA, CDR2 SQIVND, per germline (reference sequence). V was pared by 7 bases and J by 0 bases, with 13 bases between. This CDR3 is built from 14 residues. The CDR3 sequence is CASKLARSSYEQYF. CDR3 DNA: TGTGCCAGTAAGTTAGCCCGTTCCTCCTACGAGCAGTACTTC.

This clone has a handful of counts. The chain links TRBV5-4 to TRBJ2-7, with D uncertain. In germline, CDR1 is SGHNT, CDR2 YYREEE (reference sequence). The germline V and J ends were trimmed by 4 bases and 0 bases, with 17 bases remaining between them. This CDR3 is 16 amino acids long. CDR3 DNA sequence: TGTGCCAGCAGCACCTTGACAAGATCAAGCTCCTACGAGCAGTACTTC. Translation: CASSTLTRSSSYEQYF.

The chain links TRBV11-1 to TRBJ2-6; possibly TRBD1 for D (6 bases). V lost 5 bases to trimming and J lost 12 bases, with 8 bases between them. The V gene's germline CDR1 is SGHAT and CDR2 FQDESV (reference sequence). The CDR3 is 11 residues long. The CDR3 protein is CASSLQGVLTF. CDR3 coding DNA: TGTGCCAGCAGCCTACAGGGCGTCCTGACTTTC.

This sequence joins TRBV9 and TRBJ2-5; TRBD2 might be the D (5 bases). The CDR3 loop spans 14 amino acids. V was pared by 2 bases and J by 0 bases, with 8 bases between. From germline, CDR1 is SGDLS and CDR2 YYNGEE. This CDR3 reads CASSVTGNQETQYF. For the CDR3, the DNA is TGTGCCAGCAGCGTTACGGGAAACCAAGAGACCCAGTACTTC.

In DNA, the CDR3 is TGCGCCAGCAGTGAGTCCGGGACAGGGTCATATGAGCAGTTCTTC. This codes for CASSESGTGSYEQFF. V is TRBV10-1 and J is TRBJ2-1; 9 nucleotides agree with TRBD1. The ends lost 0 bases at V and 8 bases at J; junction bases unmatched: 5. The CDR3 has 15 amino acids. Looked up from germline, CDR1 is WNHNN and CDR2 is SYGVQD (reference sequence).

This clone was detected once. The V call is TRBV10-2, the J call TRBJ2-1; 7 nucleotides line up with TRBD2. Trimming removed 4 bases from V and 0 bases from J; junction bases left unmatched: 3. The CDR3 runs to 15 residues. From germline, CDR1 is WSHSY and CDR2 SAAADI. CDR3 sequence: CASSAGGTSYNEQFF. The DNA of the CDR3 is TGCGCCAGCAGTGCCGGGGGGACCTCCTACAATGAGCAGTTCTTC.

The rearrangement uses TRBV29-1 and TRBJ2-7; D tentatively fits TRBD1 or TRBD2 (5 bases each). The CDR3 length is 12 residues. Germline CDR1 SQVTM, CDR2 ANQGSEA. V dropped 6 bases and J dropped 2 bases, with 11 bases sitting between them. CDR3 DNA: TGCAGCGTCTCGGGACGGCCCTACGAGCAGTACTTC. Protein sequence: CSVSGRPYEQYF.

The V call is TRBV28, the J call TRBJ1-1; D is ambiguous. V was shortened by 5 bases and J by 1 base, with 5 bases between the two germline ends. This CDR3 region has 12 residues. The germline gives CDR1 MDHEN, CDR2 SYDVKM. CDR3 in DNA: TGTGCCAGCAGTCGAACGAACACTGAAGCTTTCTTT. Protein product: CASSRTNTEAFF.

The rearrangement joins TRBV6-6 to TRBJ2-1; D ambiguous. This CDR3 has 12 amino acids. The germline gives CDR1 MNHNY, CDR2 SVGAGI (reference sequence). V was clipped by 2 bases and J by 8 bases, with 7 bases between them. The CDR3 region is CASSYRVYEQFF. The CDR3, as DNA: TGTGCCAGCAGTTACAGGGTCTATGAGCAGTTCTTC.

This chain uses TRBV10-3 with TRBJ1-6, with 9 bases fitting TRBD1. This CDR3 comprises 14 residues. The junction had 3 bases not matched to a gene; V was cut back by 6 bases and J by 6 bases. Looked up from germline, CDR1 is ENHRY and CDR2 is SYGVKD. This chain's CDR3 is CAIRGQGFNSPLHF. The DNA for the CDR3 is TGTGCCATCAGAGGACAGGGGTTTAATTCACCCCTCCACTTT.

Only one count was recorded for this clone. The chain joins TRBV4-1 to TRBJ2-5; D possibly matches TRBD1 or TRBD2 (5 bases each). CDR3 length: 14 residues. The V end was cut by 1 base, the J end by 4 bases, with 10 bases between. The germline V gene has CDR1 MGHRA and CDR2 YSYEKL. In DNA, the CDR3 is TGCGCCAGCAGCCAAGTGTGGGGGACAGAGACCCAGTACTTC. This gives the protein CASSQVWGTETQYF.